This T cell receptor beta chain was captured in a study of glioma-infiltrating T cells after dendritic cell vaccination. The primer mix had 60 V beta and 13 J beta primers. Method: immunoSEQ multiplex PCR; TCRdb's copy keeps in-frame clones and lacks some. The table includes approximately 60,000 clones, about 89% detected once. V shed 0 bases, J shed 5 bases, and the junction held 8 bases outside the gene matches. Germline V gene sequence: CDR1 SGHNT, CDR2 YYREEE (reference sequence). The CDR3 contains 16 residues. Time point in this sample: after dendritic cell vaccination, including at tumor progression/relapse.

V usage is TRBV5-4 and J usage is TRBJ1-1; 9 bases fit TRBD1. The starting material was blood, obtained after dendritic cell vaccination. This receptor was obtained from a human donor with glioblastoma. The CDR3 bases are TGTGCCAGCAGCTTGGGACTAACAGGGGGCTTGACTGAAGCTTTCTTT. As protein: CASSLGLTGGLTEAFF.